This passage covers 5 T cell receptor beta chains from one sample sequenced in a study of cytomegalovirus exposure and HLA in healthy donors (dated by TCRdb to about 2017). To prepare the library, the immunoSEQ multiplex PCR assay was applied. For the multiplex PCR, a mixture combining 60 forward primers for TCR Vbeta segments and 13 reverse primers for TCR Jbeta segments was used. The clones in this table, taken by TCRdb from immuneACCESS, are in-frame only. Not every clone is retained; where verified, under half of the shortfall comes from an unresolved V gene, and the cause of the rest is unknown. This sample has around 140,000 clones in its table, and about three quarters of those were observed once. The ten biggest clones cover roughly 1.5% of the sample. Sequences were obtained from PBMCs. The receptors derive from a woman aged 18-29 years in good health and CMV-seronegative.

The V gene is TRBV5-1, the J gene TRBJ2-7; weak D call: TRBD2 (5 bases). This CDR3 region has 20 residues. Trimming removed 1 base at V and 1 base at J, with 27 bases between. Germline V gene lookup returns CDR1 SGHRS and CDR2 YFSETQ. CDR3 coding DNA: TGCGCCAGCAGCTTGAGTACCGCGGCGCTACGGACTTATCCATCCTACGAGCAGTACTTC. Its translation: CASSLSTAALRTYPSYEQYF.

The chain combines TRBV6-5 with TRBJ2-1; 12 positions agree with TRBD2. The CDR3 extends over 15 amino acids. Germline CDR1 MNHEY, CDR2 SVGAGI. The ends lost 7 bases at V and 8 bases at J; junction bases unmatched: 9. The CDR3 loop reads CASTLLAGGGDEQFF. The CDR3 DNA follows: TGTGCCAGCACCCTCCTAGCGGGAGGGGGGGATGAGCAGTTCTTC.

This clone was seen a handful of times. The CDR3 sequence: CAWQPPGGRSGELFF. CDR3 DNA sequence: TGTGCCTGGCAACCCCCAGGGGGCCGGTCCGGGGAGCTGTTTTTT. This chain uses TRBV30 with TRBJ2-2, with 8 bases matching TRBD1. The CDR3 covers 15 residues. Germline CDR1 and CDR2: GTSNPN and SVGIG (reference sequence). V lost 5 bases to trimming and J lost 6 bases; unmatched junction nucleotides: 11. The full variable domain, completed using reference TRBV30 and TRBJ2-2, is SQTIHQWPATLVQPVGSPLSLECTVEGTSNPNLYWYRQAAGRGLQLLFYSVGIGQISSEVPQNLSASRPQDRQFILSSKKLLLSDSGFYLCAWQPPGGRSGELFFGEGSRLTVL.

This clone was recorded a few times. This specimen includes other DNA sequences encoding the same CDR3. This chain uses TRBV19 with TRBJ1-5, with a tentative D call TRBD1 (5 bases). This CDR3 contains 15 residues. Germline-derived CDR1 and CDR2 are LNHDA and SQIVND (reference sequence). Trimming removed 6 bases at V and 5 bases at J, with 17 bases between. The chain's CDR3 is CASSLGQGEDQPQHF. For the CDR3, the DNA is TGTGCCAGTAGCCTCGGGCAGGGTGAGGATCAGCCCCAGCATTTT.

This clone has a handful of counts. The chain has TRBV7-6 and TRBJ2-1, with 13 positions matching TRBD2. With V trimmed by 5 bases and J by 8 bases, 6 bases remained unmatched. This CDR3 has 15 amino acids. The germline CDR1 and CDR2 sequences are SGHVS and FNYEAQ. CDR3 bases: TGTGCCAGCAGCCCGGGACTAGCGGGACTCTATGAGCAGTTCTTC. This sequence encodes CASSPGLAGLYEQFF.